The 18 T cell receptor beta chains below were found in one sample sequenced in a study of T cell changes during pregnancy in multiple sclerosis. Profiling relied on immunoSEQ multiplex PCR, and the TCRdb table lists in-frame clones only, not all of them. The sample consists of about 93,000 clones, approximately 92% of them appearing once. The source was peripheral blood, collected after pregnancy. These receptors originate from a female donor with multiple sclerosis, enrolled in a pregnancy study.

The rearrangement links TRBV2 to TRBJ2-2, with 16 bases fitting TRBD2. Germline trimming cut 8 bases from V and 5 bases from J; bases unmatched to any gene: 17. Germline V gene data show CDR1 as SNHLY and CDR2 as FYNNEI. The CDR3 extends over 20 amino acids. CDR3 in DNA: TGTGCCAGCGGGACTTCCGGGACTAGCGGGAGGGCCGTCCAGACCGGGGAGCTGTTTTTT. It codes for CASGTSGTSGRAVQTGELFF.

This chain links TRBV6-5 with TRBJ1-4; no definite D call. CDR3 length equals 15 residues. V was cut by 6 bases and J by 10 bases, with 21 bases left in between. The V gene's germline CDR1 is MNHEY and CDR2 SVGAGI. DNA for the CDR3: TGTGCCAGCAGCTACGTCAAGGGAGGTCATGGAAAACTGTTTTTT. This sequence encodes CASSYVKGGHGKLFF.

The chain has TRBV19 and TRBJ1-1; TRBD1 aligns across 7 bases. V dropped 6 bases and J dropped 4; count of bases not matched to a gene: 14. Germline V CDR1 and CDR2: LNHDA, SQIVND (reference sequence). This CDR3 is 16 amino acids long. For the CDR3, the DNA is TGTGCCAGTAGAATAACCGGGACAGCGCCCCGCACTGAAGCTTTCTTT. Its translation: CASRITGTAPRTEAFF.

This clone was seen a single time. This chain links TRBV7-9 with TRBJ2-1; D is uncertain. This CDR3 is built from 11 residues. Germline loops: CDR1 SEHNR, CDR2 FQNEAQ (reference sequence). V was shortened by 6 bases and J by 9 bases, with 9 bases between the two germline ends. CDR3 nucleotides: TGTGCCAGCAGTTTAAACGGTGAGCAGTTCTTC. Its translation: CASSLNGEQFF.

This chain uses TRBV5-1 with TRBJ1-2; 7 bases align to TRBD1. V lost 9 bases and J lost 0; bases outside the gene matches: 8. The CDR3 extends over 14 amino acids. CDR1 SGHRS and CDR2 YFSETQ come from the germline V gene. The CDR3 DNA follows: TGCGCCACCACCCCGGGACAGACTAACTATGGCTACACCTTC. Translating it yields CATTPGQTNYGYTF.

This rearrangement joins TRBV4-2 to TRBJ1-3; weak D call: TRBD1 (6 bases). The CDR3 has 17 residues. Germline assignment: CDR1 LGHNA and CDR2 YNFKEQ. Trimming removed 4 bases at V and 0 bases at J, with 16 bases between. The CDR3 DNA is TGTGCCAGCAGCCTCTCGACAGGAGCCCTCTCTGGAAACACCATATATTTT. Its protein is CASSLSTGALSGNTIYF.

The CDR3: CASSPEVKGLYGYTF. CDR3 DNA: TGTGCCAGCAGCCCGGAGGTCAAGGGCCTATATGGCTACACCTTC. The rearrangement links TRBV5-6 to TRBJ1-2, with D uncertain. CDR3 length: 15 amino acids. Germline values: CDR1 SGHDT, CDR2 YYEEEE. V was shortened by 4 bases and J by 5 bases, with 18 bases between the two germline ends.

The chain recombines TRBV28 with TRBJ2-7, with 9 bases identical to TRBD1. The CDR3 has 12 amino acids. Trimming removed 6 bases from V and 3 bases from J; junction bases left unmatched: 0. Germline V gene sequence: CDR1 MDHEN, CDR2 SYDVKM. CDR3 in amino acids: CASRDRGYEQYF. DNA for the CDR3: TGTGCCAGCAGGGACAGGGGCTACGAGCAGTACTTC.

The V and J genes are TRBV6-1 and TRBJ2-3; 9 bases are a match to TRBD2. Germline CDR1 MNHNS, CDR2 SASEGT. V gave up 2 bases and J gave up 5 bases; unmatched junction bases: 8. CDR3 size: 16 residues. The CDR3 loop reads CASSETVSGGGDTQYF. CDR3 sequence (DNA): TGTGCCAGCAGTGAAACGGTTAGCGGGGGTGGAGATACGCAGTATTTT.

The chain uses TRBV30 and TRBJ2-3, with D uncertain. V was cut by 3 bases and J by 0 bases, with 7 bases left in between. Germline V gives CDR1 GTSNPN, CDR2 SVGIG (reference sequence). CDR3 length equals 13 residues. CDR3 nucleotide sequence: TGTGCCTGGAGACTCTTGAGCACAGATACGCAGTATTTT. Its translation is CAWRLLSTDTQYF.

This clone is termed medium-sized. V gene TRBV13 combines with J gene TRBJ2-3; 8 bases align to TRBD2. This CDR3 spans 16 amino acids. Germline CDR1 reads PRHDT; CDR2 reads FYEKMQ (reference sequence). Trimming at V came to 2 bases and at J to 4 bases, leaving 8 bases not matched to a gene. The CDR3 loop is CASSLPGSGSPDTQYF. Written as DNA, the CDR3 is TGTGCCAGCAGCTTACCAGGCAGCGGGAGCCCAGATACGCAGTATTTT.

The count of this clone is one. The chain couples TRBV25-1 to TRBJ2-7; TRBD1 matches 7 bases. The CDR3 is made up of 15 amino acids. With V trimmed by 3 bases and J by 4 bases, 9 bases remained unmatched. The germline V gene encodes CDR1 MGHDK and CDR2 SYGVNS. The CDR3 nucleotides read TGTGCCAGCAGTGATGCAGGGGGTATCGGGTACGAGCAGTACTTC. Translation: CASSDAGGIGYEQYF.

The J gene is TRBJ1-3, the V gene TRBV5-1; possibly TRBD1 for D (5 bases). The V gene's germline CDR1 is SGHRS and CDR2 YFSETQ. V was clipped by 8 bases and J by 4 bases, with 19 bases between them. This CDR3 region has 15 residues. DNA for the CDR3: TGCGCCAGTTCGACAGACGGTCAAGGGGGAAACACCATATATTTT. Translated: CASSTDGQGGNTIYF.

This clone was detected once. The chain links TRBV5-4 to TRBJ1-2; 7 bases are shared with TRBD1. Germline V gene lookup returns CDR1 SGHNT and CDR2 YYREEE (reference sequence). The CDR3 extends over 15 amino acids. The trim removed 5 bases at V and 6 bases at J, leaving 13 bases unmatched. CDR3 sequence: CASREGGYELDGYTF. CDR3 coding DNA: TGTGCCAGCAGGGAAGGGGGCTATGAATTAGATGGCTACACCTTC.

J is TRBJ1-4 and V is TRBV19; 9 bases line up with TRBD1. Trimming cost V 4 bases and J 8 bases; bases outside gene matches: 8. The germline gives CDR1 LNHDA, CDR2 SQIVND (reference sequence). There are 15 residues in the CDR3. DNA of the CDR3: TGTGCCAGTAGTACGCTACAGGGGGCTCAGGAAAAACTGTTTTTT. Translating gives CASSTLQGAQEKLFF. The full variable domain, rest sourced from reference TRBV19 and TRBJ1-4, is DGGITQSPKYLFRKEGQNVTLSCEQNLNHDAMYWYRQDPGQGLRLIYYSQIVNDFQKGDIAEGYSVSREKKESFPLTVTSAQKNPTAFYLCASSTLQGAQEKLFFGSGTQLSVL.

This rearrangement joins TRBV9 to TRBJ2-7; 9 bases are shared with TRBD1. The CDR3 contains 13 residues. After removal of 4 bases from V and 6 bases from J, the junction contained 5 bases not matched to a gene. The germline V gene encodes CDR1 SGDLS and CDR2 YYNGEE. In DNA, the CDR3 is TGTGCCAGCAGCCCGGGACAGGGAGGCGAGCAGTACTTC. As protein: CASSPGQGGEQYF.

This clone has just a few counts. The chain uses TRBV4-1 and TRBJ1-4; D unclear. Between the trimmed V and J ends, which lost 0 bases and 7 bases, there was a span of 9 bases. Germline V gene data show CDR1 as MGHRA and CDR2 as YSYEKL. CDR3 size: 14 residues. CDR3 loop: CASSQEGVREKLFF. The DNA of the CDR3 is TGCGCCAGCAGCCAAGAAGGAGTTCGTGAAAAACTGTTTTTT.

This clone was found once. The genes are TRBV27 and TRBJ2-2; D remains unclear. Germline V gene data show CDR1 as MNHEY and CDR2 as SMNVEV (reference sequence). Trimming took off 3 bases at V and 1 base at J, with 12 bases between the two ends. The CDR3 has 16 residues. The CDR3 sequence is CASSFTHLMNTGELFF. Written as DNA, the CDR3 is TGTGCCAGCAGTTTCACACATCTGATGAACACCGGGGAGCTGTTTTTT.